What follows describes a single T cell receptor beta chain. The antigen is unknown. These data originate in a study of cytomegalovirus exposure and HLA in healthy donors. General study points: Upon later analysis, HLA-associated TCR beta chains proved more clonally expanded than other, equally common chains. Apparent HLA restriction characterized most CMV-associated TCR beta chains in a later analysis.

Primers: 60 Vbeta forward and 13 Jbeta reverse. Using immunoSEQ multiplex PCR, the repertoire was profiled, and TCRdb retains in-frame clones only, with some absent. Of 150,000 or so clones listed, around 72% were seen once; the top ten hold over 2.5%. This receptor was obtained from a woman aged 45-65 years in good health and CMV-seropositive. Material: PBMCs.

CDR3 residues: CASSLGLGRPQHF. In DNA, the CDR3 is TGTGCCAGCAGCTTAGGTCTGGGGAGGCCCCAGCATTTT. The chain uses TRBV7-2 and TRBJ1-5; D is uncertain. Trimming took 1 base from V and 9 from J, leaving 10 bases between them. CDR3 length equals 13 residues. Germline assignment: CDR1 SGHTA and CDR2 FQGNSA.